These 18 T cell receptor beta chains share one sample of origin, sequenced in a study of blood T cell repertoires in COVID-19. Profiled with immunoSEQ multiplex PCR; TCRdb holds only in-frame clones, not every one. Of about 190,000 clones listed, around four fifths were seen once; the top ten hold approximately 5.1%. Sequences were obtained from peripheral blood. The receptors here all came from a woman between 65 and 79 years old with active or convalescent COVID-19.

V is TRBV6-1 and J is TRBJ2-3; 11 bases match TRBD2. There are 16 residues in the CDR3. The V gene end was trimmed by 3 bases and the J gene end by 5 bases; junction bases not matched to a gene: 7. Germline CDR1 is MNHNS and CDR2 is SASEGT. The DNA of the CDR3 is TGTGCCAGCAGTGACGCTGGAGGGACTAGCGGAGATACGCAGTATTTT. Translated: CASSDAGGTSGDTQYF.

The chain couples TRBV7-9 to TRBJ2-2; TRBD2 matches at 7 bases. The germline CDR1 and CDR2 sequences are SEHNR and FQNEAQ (reference sequence). This CDR3 has 15 residues. Germline trimming cut 5 bases from V and 0 bases from J; bases unmatched to any gene: 3. The CDR3 nucleotides read TGTGCCAGCAGCATACTAGCGTCGAACACCGGGGAGCTGTTTTTT. Translating gives CASSILASNTGELFF.

V is TRBV6-5 and J is TRBJ1-2; D perhaps matches TRBD1 (6 bases). The V end was cut by 5 bases, the J end by 8 bases, with 12 bases between. CDR3 length equals 12 residues. Germline CDR1 MNHEY, CDR2 SVGAGI. The CDR3 protein is CASSTGLKGYTF. The CDR3 DNA follows: TGTGCCAGCAGTACAGGGTTAAAGGGCTACACCTTC.

V is TRBV6-5 and J is TRBJ1-6; 8 bases agree with TRBD1. This CDR3 is built from 15 residues. J was trimmed by 7 bases and V by 2 bases; bases with no gene match: 4. Looked up from germline, CDR1 is MNHEY and CDR2 is SVGAGI. CDR3 sequence reads: CASSYGGQVNSPLHF. The CDR3 coding sequence is TGTGCCAGCAGTTACGGGGGACAGGTGAATTCACCCCTCCACTTT.

This clone was observed a single time. This chain joins TRBV2 and TRBJ1-2; D might be TRBD1 (5 bases). Germline CDR1 and CDR2: SNHLY and FYNNEI. V lost 8 bases and J 5 bases, leaving 9 bases between the germline ends. This CDR3 is built from 11 residues. CDR3 bases: TGTGCCAGCGGACGGGGGTATGGCTACACCTTC. It translates to CASGRGYGYTF.

The chain links TRBV7-3 to TRBJ2-7, with D possibly being TRBD2 (7 bases). Looked up from germline, CDR1 is SGHTA and CDR2 is FQGTGA. V lost 5 bases and J lost 2, with 10 bases in between. This CDR3 has 13 amino acids. Written as DNA, the CDR3 is TGTGCCAGCAGCCAAGGGGGGGCCTACGAGCAGTACTTC. Encoded protein: CASSQGGAYEQYF.

Comment on this clone: Other DNA sequences of this sample code for an identical CDR3. The V and J genes are TRBV28 and TRBJ2-5, with TRBD2 matching over 7 bases. The CDR3 is made up of 13 amino acids. V trimming: 3 bases; J trimming: 5 bases; junction bases outside the gene matches: 3. Looked up from germline, CDR1 is MDHEN and CDR2 is SYDVKM. Here the CDR3 DNA reads TGTGCCAGCAGTTTGGGGGGAGGGGAGACCCAGTACTTC. Protein product: CASSLGGGETQYF.

The chain recombines TRBV6-5 with TRBJ2-5; D is perhaps TRBD1 (5 bases). CDR3 size: 14 residues. From germline, CDR1 is MNHEY and CDR2 SVGAGI. V lost 5 bases and J 2 bases, leaving 12 bases between the germline ends. The chain's CDR3 is CASSRGIFQETQYF. The CDR3 coding sequence is TGTGCCAGCAGTAGGGGCATTTTTCAAGAGACCCAGTACTTC.

Details on this clone: Other DNA sequences in the same sample also yield this CDR3. V gene TRBV6-5 combines with J gene TRBJ2-7; 7 nucleotides line up with TRBD1. Trimming cost V 0 bases and J 4 bases; bases outside gene matches: 3. Germline loops: CDR1 MNHEY, CDR2 SVGAGI. The CDR3 runs to 14 residues. Here the CDR3 reads CASSYSAGGYEQYF. In nucleotides, the CDR3 is TGTGCCAGCAGTTACTCGGCAGGGGGTTACGAGCAGTACTTC.

The chain is built from TRBV5-1 and TRBJ2-1, with TRBD2 matching 9 bases. V gave up 1 base and J gave up 6 bases; unmatched junction bases: 8. This CDR3 is built from 16 residues. Germline loops: CDR1 SGHRS, CDR2 YFSETQ. CDR3 amino acids: CASSLIIGGRANEQFF. DNA for the CDR3: TGCGCCAGCAGCTTGATAATCGGCGGGAGGGCCAATGAGCAGTTCTTC.

The sample holds a few counts of this clone. CDR3 loop: CASSKYRNTEAFF. In nucleotides, the CDR3 is TGTGCCAGCAGCAAATATAGGAACACTGAAGCTTTCTTT. V and J are TRBV21-1 and TRBJ1-1. TRBV21-1 is marked as a pseudogene. This CDR3 spans 13 amino acids.

The count of this clone is one. This chain links TRBV24-1 with TRBJ2-3, with 7 bases aligning to TRBD1. CDR3 size: 15 residues. CDR1 and CDR2 (germline): KGHDR, SFDVKD. Germline trimming cut 5 bases from V and 0 bases from J; bases unmatched to any gene: 4. The CDR3 region is CATSVRGISTDTQYF. In DNA, the CDR3 is TGTGCCACCAGTGTCAGGGGGATTAGCACAGATACGCAGTATTTT.

The V call is TRBV2, the J call TRBJ2-5; no reliable D call. V lost 4 bases and J 1 base, leaving 7 bases between the germline ends. The CDR3 runs to 13 residues. Germline-derived CDR1 and CDR2 are SNHLY and FYNNEI. The CDR3 here is CASSVESQETQYF. CDR3 nucleotides: TGTGCCAGCAGTGTAGAGTCCCAAGAGACCCAGTACTTC. Combining the CDR3 with reference TRBV2 and TRBJ2-5 gives the whole variable domain EPEVTQTPSHQVTQMGQEVILRCVPISNHLYFYWYRQILGQKVEFLVSFYNNEISEKSEIFDDQFSVERPDGSNFTLKIRSTKLEDSAMYFCASSVESQETQYFGPGTRLLVL.

The chain links TRBV5-1 to TRBJ2-7, with TRBD1 identical over 9 bases. V shed 5 bases and J 5 bases; nucleotides not matched to a gene: 2. This CDR3 has 12 amino acids. Germline V CDR1 and CDR2: SGHRS, YFSETQ. In DNA, the CDR3 is TGCGCCAGCAGGGGGACAGGGAACGAGCAGTACTTC. Translated: CASRGTGNEQYF. Variable domain in full (rest from reference TRBV5-1 and TRBJ2-7): KAGVTQTPRYLIKTRGQQVTLSCSPISGHRSVSWYQQTPGQGLQFLFEYFSETQRNKGNFPGRFSGRQFSNSRSEMNVSTLELGDSALYLCASRGTGNEQYFGPGTRLTVT.

The rearrangement uses TRBV6-1 and TRBJ1-5; 11 bases fit TRBD1. Germline CDR1 and CDR2: MNHNS and SASEGT. The CDR3 length is 15 residues. V was pared by 3 bases and J by 7 bases, with 5 bases of the junction left unmatched. CDR3 in amino acids: CASSDRTGGEQPQHF. In DNA form, the CDR3 reads TGTGCCAGCAGTGACAGGACAGGGGGCGAACAGCCCCAGCATTTT.

The gene calls are TRBV7-3 and TRBJ2-1, with 8 positions matching TRBD1. CDR3 length equals 17 residues. Germline CDR1 and CDR2: SGHTA and FQGTGA. The junction had 11 bases not matched to a gene; V was cut back by 4 bases and J by 3 bases. Here the CDR3 reads CASSSDIGTGLYNEQFF. CDR3 nucleotide sequence: TGTGCCAGCAGCTCTGATATAGGGACAGGTCTCTACAATGAGCAGTTCTTC.

The rearrangement uses TRBV6-5 and TRBJ2-1; 7 nucleotides match TRBD2. The CDR3 runs to 14 residues. Germline loops: CDR1 MNHEY, CDR2 SVGAGI. Trimming at V came to 7 bases and at J to 1 base, leaving 4 bases not matched to a gene. The CDR3 DNA reads as TGTGCCAGCACCCAGGGAGGGTCCTACAATGAGCAGTTCTTC. Translation: CASTQGGSYNEQFF.

The V gene is TRBV7-2, the J gene TRBJ1-1; the D gene is possibly TRBD1 (5 bases). The CDR3 sequence is 16 residues long. V gave up 1 base and J gave up 4 bases, with 16 bases separating them. CDR1 is SGHTA and CDR2 is FQGNSA in the germline V gene. Here the CDR3 reads CASSLGPAGGGTEAFF. CDR3 DNA: TGTGCCAGCAGCTTAGGGCCAGCTGGCGGGGGCACTGAAGCTTTCTTT.